This T cell receptor (beta chain) was captured by sequencing in a study of response to subunit inactivated influenza vaccine. In germline, CDR1 is DFQATT, CDR2 SNEGSKA (reference sequence). Trimming cost V 0 bases and J 2 bases; bases outside gene matches: 11. The CDR3 runs 17 residues. TCRdb fed the RT-PCR reads into MiXCR, producing one record per CDR3 protein. The table includes a few hundred thousand distinct CDR3 sequences, around a fifth detected once. This clonotype was counted a few times. Antigen unknown. General observations from the study: The authors suggested that few new T cells are recruited per seasonal influenza vaccination.

The receptor was derived from a man aged 50-75 years who received an inactivated influenza vaccine. Sequences were derived from PBMCs from blood, sampled about 20 months after vaccination. This chain joins TRBV20-1 and TRBJ2-3; 7 bases agree with TRBD2. CDR3 in DNA: TGCAGTGCTAGAGATCTCGCCGAGCGGGGCACCACAGATACGCAGTATTTT. Translation: CSARDLAERGTTDTQYF.